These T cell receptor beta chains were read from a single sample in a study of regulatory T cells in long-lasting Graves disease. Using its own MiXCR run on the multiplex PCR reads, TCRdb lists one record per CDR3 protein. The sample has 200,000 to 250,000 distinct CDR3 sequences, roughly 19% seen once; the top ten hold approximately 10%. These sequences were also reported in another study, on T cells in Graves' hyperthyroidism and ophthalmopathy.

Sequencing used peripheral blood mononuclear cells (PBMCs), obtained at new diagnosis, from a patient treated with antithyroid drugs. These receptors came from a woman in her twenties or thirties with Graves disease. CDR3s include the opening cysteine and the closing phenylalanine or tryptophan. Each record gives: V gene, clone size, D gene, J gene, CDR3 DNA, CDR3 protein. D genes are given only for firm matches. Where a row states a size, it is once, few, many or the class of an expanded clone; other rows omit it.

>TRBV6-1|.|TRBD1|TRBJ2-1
TGTGCCAGCAGCTTAGTGCAGGGGGTGGATTACAATGAGCAGTTCTTC
CASSLVQGVDYNEQFF
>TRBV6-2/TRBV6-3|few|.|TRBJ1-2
TGTGCCAGCAGTATATCGACCGGGGACTCTCGGGGTAACTATGGCTACACCTTC
CASSISTGDSRGNYGYTF
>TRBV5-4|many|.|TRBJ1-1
TGTGCCAGCAGCTTGGGACCAGGGAGGGACACTGAAGCTTTCTTT
CASSLGPGRDTEAFF
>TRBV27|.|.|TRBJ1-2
TGTGCCAGCAGTTATAAGGGGATGAACTATGGCTACACCTTC
CASSYKGMNYGYTF
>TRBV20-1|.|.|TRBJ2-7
TGCAGTGCTAGCTACGGGGCCTACGAGCAGTACTTC
CSASYGAYEQYF
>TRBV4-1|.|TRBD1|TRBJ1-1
TGCGCCAGCCGAAGGACAGGGGAGTATGAAGCTTTCTTT
CASRRTGEYEAFF
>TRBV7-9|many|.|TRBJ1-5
TGTGCCAGCAGCTCCCAGGGTAGCAATCAGCCCCAGCATTTT
CASSSQGSNQPQHF
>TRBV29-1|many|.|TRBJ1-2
TGCAGCGTTGAAATGGCAGAGAACTCCTATGGCTACACCTTC
CSVEMAENSYGYTF
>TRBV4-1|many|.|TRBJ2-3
TGCGCCAGCAGCTCGGCCAACGGACCGGGCACAGATACGCAGTATTTT
CASSSANGPGTDTQYF
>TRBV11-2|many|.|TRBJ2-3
TGTGCCAGCAGCTTAGATGGGGGATCCACAGATACGCAGTATTTT
CASSLDGGSTDTQYF
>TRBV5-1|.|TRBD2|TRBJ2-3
TGCGCCAGCAGCTTGGAGGGCGGGAGTAGCACAGATACGCAGTATTTT
CASSLEGGSSTDTQYF
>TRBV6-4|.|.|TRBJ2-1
TGTGCCAGCACCCACCCCTTTGACCGCTCAGAAATCTACAATGAGCAGTTCTTC
CASTHPFDRSEIYNEQFF
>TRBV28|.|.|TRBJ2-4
TGTGCCAGCAGTTTATATCGGGGGACAAACATTCAGTACTTC
CASSLYRGTNIQYF
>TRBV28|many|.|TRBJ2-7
TGTGCCAGCAGTCCCAACAGGGGGGGTAGGCAGTACTTC
CASSPNRGGRQYF
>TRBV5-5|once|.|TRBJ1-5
TGTGCCAGCAGCTTGGAACCGAGCAATCCGCCCCAGCATTTT
CASSLEPSNPPQHF
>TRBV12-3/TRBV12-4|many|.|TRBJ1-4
TGTGCCAGCAGTCCCAGGATGGGGGTGACTAATGAAAAACTGTTTTTT
CASSPRMGVTNEKLFF
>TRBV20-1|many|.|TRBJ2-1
TGCAGTGCTGACCGCATTAACAATGAGCAGTTCTTC
CSADRINNEQFF
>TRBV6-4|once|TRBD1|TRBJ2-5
TGTGCCAGCAGTACGACCGGGACAGGGGTGGAGAAGACCCAGTACTTC
CASSTTGTGVEKTQYF
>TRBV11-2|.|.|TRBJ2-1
TGTGCCAGCCAAAGGCGGGTCCGCTCCTACAATGAGCAGTTCTTC
CASQRRVRSYNEQFF
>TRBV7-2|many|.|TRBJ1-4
TGTGCCAGCAGCTCAGGCAGGCTTCGGGGAACCAAACTGTTTTTT
CASSSGRLRGTKLFF
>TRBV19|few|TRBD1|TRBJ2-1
TGTGCCAGTAGTCCCCGGGACAGGTTCATCAATGAGCAGTTCTTC
CASSPRDRFINEQFF
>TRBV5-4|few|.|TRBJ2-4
TGTGCCAGCAGCTCGGGACGGTTGCCGACCTTAGCCAAAAACATTCAGTACTTC
CASSSGRLPTLAKNIQYF
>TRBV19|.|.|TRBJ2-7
TGTGCCAGTAGTACGGGCGGAACCTCCTACGAGCAGTACTTC
CASSTGGTSYEQYF
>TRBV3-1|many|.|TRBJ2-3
TGTGCCAGCAGCCAATCCGACAGTCCTACGCAGTATTTT
CASSQSDSPTQYF
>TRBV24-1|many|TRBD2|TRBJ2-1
TGTGCCACCAGTGCCCGGCCGGGACTAGCGGACAATGAGCAGTTCTTC
CATSARPGLADNEQFF
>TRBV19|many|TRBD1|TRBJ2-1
TGTGCCAGTAGTGCGCGGACAGGGGCCTACAATGAGCAGTTCTTC
CASSARTGAYNEQFF
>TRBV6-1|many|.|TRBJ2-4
TGTGCCAGCACCGACAACGGGGACATTCAGTACTTC
CASTDNGDIQYF
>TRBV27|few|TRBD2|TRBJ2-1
TGTGCCAGCCGAACTAGCGGGGGAAATTGGGGGTTAGTGGCTAGGGCTGATAATGAGCAGTTCTTC
CASRTSGGNWGLVARADNEQFF
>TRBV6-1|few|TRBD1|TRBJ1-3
TGTGCCAGCAGTGAATCTGGGGGACAGCGTAACACCATATATTTT
CASSESGGQRNTIYF
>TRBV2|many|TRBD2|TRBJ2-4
TGTGCCAGCAGTGAAGCGCGGGGGGGCTACAAAAACATTCAGTACTTC
CASSEARGGYKNIQYF
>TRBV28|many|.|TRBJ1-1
TGTGCCAGCAGGCCGGCAACCTACACTGAAGCTTTCTTT
CASRPATYTEAFF
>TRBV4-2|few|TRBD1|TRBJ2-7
TGTGCCAGCAGCCAAGAATCGGGACAGGGGTCTTCCTACGAGCAGTACTTC
CASSQESGQGSSYEQYF
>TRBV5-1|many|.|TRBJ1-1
TGCGCCAGCAGCTTGGGTGGAGGGACAATGAACACTGAAGCTTTCTTT
CASSLGGGTMNTEAFF
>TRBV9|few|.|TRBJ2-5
TGTGCCAGCAGCGTGGAATCGGTGGGATTCGAAGAGACCCAGTACTTC
CASSVESVGFEETQYF
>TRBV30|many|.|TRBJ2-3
TGTGCCTGGAGTAAAGGTAGCGGCACAGATACGCAGTATTTT
CAWSKGSGTDTQYF
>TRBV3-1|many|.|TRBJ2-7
TGTGCCAGCAGCCCCTACCCGACAGACGCTTACCAGCAGTACTTC
CASSPYPTDAYQQYF
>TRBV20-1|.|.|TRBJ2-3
TGCAGTGCTAGTCCGGGGTTGGGCAGCGCAGATACGCAGTATTTT
CSASPGLGSADTQYF
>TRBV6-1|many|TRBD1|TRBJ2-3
TGTGCCAGCAGGCTCGGGACAGGGGGCACAGATACGCAGTATTTT
CASRLGTGGTDTQYF
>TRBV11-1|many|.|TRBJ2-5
TGTGCCAGCAGCTCGGAGCGCCTGTACCAAGAGACCCAGTACTTC
CASSSERLYQETQYF
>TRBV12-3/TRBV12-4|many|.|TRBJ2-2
TGTGCCAGCAGTTTAGTTGGCCCTCAGAACACCGGGGAGCTGGTTTTT
CASSLVGPQNTGELVF
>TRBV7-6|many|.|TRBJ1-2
TGTGCCAGCAGCCCCCCAGGTGGGGAGTGCACCTTC
CASSPPGGECTF
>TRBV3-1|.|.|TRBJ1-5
TGTGCCAGCAGCCAAAACCCCAACGGGGTGGGTCAGCCCCAGCATTTT
CASSQNPNGVGQPQHF
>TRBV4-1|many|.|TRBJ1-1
TGCGCCAGCAGGCCACAGGGTGGCACTGAAGCTTTCTTT
CASRPQGGTEAFF
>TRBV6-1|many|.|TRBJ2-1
TGTGCCAGCAGTCCCTACAATGAGCAGTTCTTC
CASSPYNEQFF
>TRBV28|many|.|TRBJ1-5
TGTGCCAGCAGCGGACCTAGGGCGGTAGGGATCAATCAGCCCCAGCATTTT
CASSGPRAVGINQPQHF
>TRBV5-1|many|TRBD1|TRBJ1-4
TGCGCCAGCAGCTTGCGAATCCCGGGACAGAGTAATGAAAAACTGTTTTTT
CASSLRIPGQSNEKLFF
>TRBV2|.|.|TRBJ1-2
TGTGCCAGCAGTGAAGATCGGGGTGACTACACCTTC
CASSEDRGDYTF
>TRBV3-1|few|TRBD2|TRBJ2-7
TGTGCCAGCAGCCAAGACGGGGGGGGCGGGCGCGAGCAGTACTTC
CASSQDGGGGREQYF
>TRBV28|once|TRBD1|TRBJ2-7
TGTGCCAGCAGGGGACAGGGGGCGAAGGTATCTTACGAGCAGTACTTC
CASRGQGAKVSYEQYF
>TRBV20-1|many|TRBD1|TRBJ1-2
TGCAGTGCTAGGGACAGGGGGGCTTGGGGCTACACCTTC
CSARDRGAWGYTF
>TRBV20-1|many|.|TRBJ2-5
TGCAGTGCCGATAAGGGAAGGTCAGAGACCCAGTACTTC
CSADKGRSETQYF
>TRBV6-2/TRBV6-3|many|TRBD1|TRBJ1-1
TGTGCCAGCAGTTACGGGGACAGGGAGACTGAAGCTTTCTTT
CASSYGDRETEAFF
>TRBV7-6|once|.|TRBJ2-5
TGTGCCAGCAGCGAAGGGGAGACCCAGTACTTC
CASSEGETQYF
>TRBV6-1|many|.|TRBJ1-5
TGTGCCAGCACTTTACAGAGTCTCTACGGGCAGCCCCAGCATTTT
CASTLQSLYGQPQHF
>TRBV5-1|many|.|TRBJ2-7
TGCGCCAGCAGCTTGGAGGCGGGGAACTCCTACGAGCAGTACTTC
CASSLEAGNSYEQYF
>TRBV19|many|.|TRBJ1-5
TGTGCCAGTAGTATGTGGGGCCTCAATCAGCCCCAGCATTTT
CASSMWGLNQPQHF
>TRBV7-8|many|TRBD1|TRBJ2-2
TGTGCCAGCAGCTTACCAGGGGGTCGGGCCGGGGAGCTGTTTTTT
CASSLPGGRAGELFF